The rows below give T cell receptor beta chains drawn from one sample of a study of beta chain features in type 1 diabetes. Repertoires were generated with immunoSEQ multiplex PCR, while TCRdb's copy carries only in-frame clones and drops some. The table includes 310,000 or so clones, 9.5% to 11% detected once. Sequenced sample: naive CD4+ T cells from blood. These receptors originate from a woman in her twenties or thirties in good health. The CDR3 runs from the conserved cysteine through the conserved F or W.

TRBV28 | CASSDVPTGGKLFF
TRBV6-4 | CASSQTSGKSTQYF
TRBV4-2 | CASSHESGSGTDTQYF
TRBV30 | CAWSAGQGMSVLTF
TRBV6-5 | CASSRQGPQPQHF
TRBV30 | CAWSGGAGGNVSYNEQFF
TRBV6-6 | CASSYSGLAGRETQYF
TRBV27 | CASSDRGANYGYTF
TRBV28 | CASSLTGYEQYF
TRBV30 | CAWSSGRSPHNEQFF
TRBV7-9 | CASSLAGGTDTQYF
TRBV28 | CASSLDASGRGNEQFF
TRBV13 | CASSLGGTSGNTGELFF
TRBV5-4 | CASSLLALSYNEQFF
TRBV19 | CAGNRVGQPQHF
TRBV23-1 | CAGREYEQYF
TRBV4-1 | CASSQVVSGANVLTF